This entry concerns a single T cell receptor (beta chain). The time point here: pre-treatment baseline. Disease control meant complete response, partial response or stable disease at 12 weeks. Assay: immunoSEQ multiplex PCR; the TCRdb copy retains only in-frame clones and omits some. The sample holds about 4,200 clones; 84% are singletons and the top ten take approximately 13%. These data belong to a study of blood T cell dynamics during melanoma immunotherapy. V lost 5 bases, J lost 6 bases, and 7 bases stayed unmatched. CDR1 is MNHNY, CDR2 SVGAGI, per germline (reference sequence). The CDR3 covers 15 residues.

The receptor was isolated from a human donor with melanoma. Sample: blood, taken from a patient treated with checkpoint blockade. This chain connects TRBV6-6 to TRBJ2-1, with 10 bases identical to TRBD2. The CDR3 spells CASSGLLAGVNEQFF. DNA of the CDR3: TGTGCCAGCAGTGGACTCCTAGCGGGAGTCAATGAGCAGTTCTTC.